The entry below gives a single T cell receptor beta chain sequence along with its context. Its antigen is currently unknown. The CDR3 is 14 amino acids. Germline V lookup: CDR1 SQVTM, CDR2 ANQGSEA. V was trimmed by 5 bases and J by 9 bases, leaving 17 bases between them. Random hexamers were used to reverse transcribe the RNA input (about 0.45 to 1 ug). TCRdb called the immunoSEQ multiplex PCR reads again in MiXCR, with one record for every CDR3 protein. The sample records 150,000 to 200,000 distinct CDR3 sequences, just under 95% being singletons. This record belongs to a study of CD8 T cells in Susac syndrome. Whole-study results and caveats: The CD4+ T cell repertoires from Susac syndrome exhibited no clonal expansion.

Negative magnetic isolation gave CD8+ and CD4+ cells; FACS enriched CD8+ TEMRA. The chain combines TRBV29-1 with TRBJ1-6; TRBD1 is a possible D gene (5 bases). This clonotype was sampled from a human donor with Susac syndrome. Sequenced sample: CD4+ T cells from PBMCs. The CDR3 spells CSVRDSQIGSPLHF. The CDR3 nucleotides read TGCAGCGTTCGGGACTCCCAAATCGGTTCACCCCTCCACTTT.